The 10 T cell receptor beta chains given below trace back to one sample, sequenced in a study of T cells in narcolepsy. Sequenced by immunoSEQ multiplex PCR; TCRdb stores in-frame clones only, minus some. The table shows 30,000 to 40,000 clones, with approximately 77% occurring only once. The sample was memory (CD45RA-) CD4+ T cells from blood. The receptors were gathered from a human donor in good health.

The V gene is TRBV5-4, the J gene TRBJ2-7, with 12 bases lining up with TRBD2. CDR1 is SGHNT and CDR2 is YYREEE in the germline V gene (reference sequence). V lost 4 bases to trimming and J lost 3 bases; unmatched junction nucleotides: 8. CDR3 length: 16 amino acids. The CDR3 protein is CASSARTSGAVYEQYF. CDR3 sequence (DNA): TGTGCCAGCAGCGCTCGGACTAGCGGGGCCGTCTACGAGCAGTACTTC.

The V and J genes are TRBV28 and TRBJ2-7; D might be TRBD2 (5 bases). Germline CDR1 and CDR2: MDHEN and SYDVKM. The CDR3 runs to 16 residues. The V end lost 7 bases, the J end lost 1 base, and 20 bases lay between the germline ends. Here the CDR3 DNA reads TGTGCCAGCATGCCGAATAGGGCTAGGAGGTCCTACGAGCAGTACTTC. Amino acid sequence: CASMPNRARRSYEQYF.

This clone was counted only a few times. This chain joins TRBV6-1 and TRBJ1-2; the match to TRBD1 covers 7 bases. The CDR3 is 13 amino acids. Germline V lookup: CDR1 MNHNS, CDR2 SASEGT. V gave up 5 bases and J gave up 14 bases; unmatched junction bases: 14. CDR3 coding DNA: TGTGCCAGCAGTCCGACAGGGATCTATGGAGGAACCTTC. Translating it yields CASSPTGIYGGTF.

CDR3 sequence reads: CASSLLTQGATEAFF. Here the CDR3 DNA reads TGTGCCAGCAGCTTACTTACCCAGGGGGCAACTGAAGCTTTCTTT. The chain couples TRBV7-9 to TRBJ1-1, with 8 positions matching TRBD1. The germline V gene encodes CDR1 SEHNR and CDR2 FQNEAQ (reference sequence). The CDR3 sequence is 15 residues long. After removal of 2 bases from V and 5 bases from J, the junction contained 7 bases not matched to a gene.

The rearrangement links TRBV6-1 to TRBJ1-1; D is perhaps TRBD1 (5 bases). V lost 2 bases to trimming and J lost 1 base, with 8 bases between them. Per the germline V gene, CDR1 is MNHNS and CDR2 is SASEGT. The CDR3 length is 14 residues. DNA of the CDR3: TGTGCCAGCAGTGAAAGGGGACCGAACACTGAAGCTTTCTTT. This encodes CASSERGPNTEAFF.

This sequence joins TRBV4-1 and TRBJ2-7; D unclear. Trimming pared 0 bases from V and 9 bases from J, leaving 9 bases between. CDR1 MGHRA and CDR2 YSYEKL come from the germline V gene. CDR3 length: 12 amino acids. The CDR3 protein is CASSQDEVAQYF. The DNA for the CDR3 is TGCGCCAGCAGCCAAGATGAAGTGGCGCAGTACTTC.

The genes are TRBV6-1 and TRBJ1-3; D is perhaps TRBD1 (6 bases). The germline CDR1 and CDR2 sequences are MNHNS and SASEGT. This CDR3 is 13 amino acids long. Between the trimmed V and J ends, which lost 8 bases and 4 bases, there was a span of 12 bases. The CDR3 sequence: CASLQGAGNTIYF. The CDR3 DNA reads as TGTGCCAGCCTACAGGGCGCAGGAAACACCATATATTTT.

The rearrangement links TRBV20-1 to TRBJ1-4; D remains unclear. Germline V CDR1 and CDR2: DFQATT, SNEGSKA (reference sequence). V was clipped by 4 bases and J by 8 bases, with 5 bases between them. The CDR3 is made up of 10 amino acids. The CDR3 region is CSAMYEKLFF. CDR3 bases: TGCAGTGCTATGTACGAAAAACTGTTTTTT.

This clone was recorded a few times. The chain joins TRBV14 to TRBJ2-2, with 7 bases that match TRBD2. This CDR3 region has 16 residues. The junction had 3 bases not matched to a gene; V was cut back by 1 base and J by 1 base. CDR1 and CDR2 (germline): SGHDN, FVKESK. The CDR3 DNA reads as TGTGCCAGCAGCCAAGGCAGCGGGGTGAACACCGGGGAGCTGTTTTTT. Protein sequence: CASSQGSGVNTGELFF.

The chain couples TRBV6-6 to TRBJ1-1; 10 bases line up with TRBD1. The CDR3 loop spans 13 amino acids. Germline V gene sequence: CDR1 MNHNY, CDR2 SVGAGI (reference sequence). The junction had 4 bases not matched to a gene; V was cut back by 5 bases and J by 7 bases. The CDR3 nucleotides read TGTGCCAGCAGTCGACAGGGGGCGGATGAAGCTTTCTTT. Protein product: CASSRQGADEAFF.